The next 11 T cell receptor beta chains were all read from a single sample in a study of cytomegalovirus exposure and HLA in healthy donors. The PCR was carried out with 60 Vbeta primers and 13 Jbeta primers. Generated by immunoSEQ multiplex PCR, the TCRdb table keeps only in-frame clones and is missing some. The table shows tens of thousands of clones, with roughly 75% occurring only once. Sequencing was performed on PBMCs. The source of these receptors is a man aged 25 to 45 in good health and CMV-seropositive.

This chain's CDR3 is CASSDSPRTGFGYTF. The DNA for the CDR3 is TGTGCCAGCAGTGACTCCCCACGCACAGGTTTTGGCTACACCTTC. V usage is TRBV25-1 and J usage is TRBJ1-2, with D possibly being TRBD1 (5 bases). V was clipped by 3 bases and J by 7 bases, with 18 bases between them. CDR3 length: 15 residues. Germline V gene lookup returns CDR1 MGHDK and CDR2 SYGVNS.

This sequence joins TRBV6-6 and TRBJ2-2; 11 bases map to TRBD1. With V trimmed by 9 bases and J by 5 bases, 11 bases remained unmatched. The CDR3 has 16 residues. Per germline, CDR1 MNHNY and CDR2 SVGAGI (reference sequence). The CDR3 here is CASESGQGAGTGELFF. DNA of the CDR3: TGTGCCAGTGAAAGTGGACAGGGGGCGGGAACCGGGGAGCTGTTTTTT.

The gene calls are TRBV5-6 and TRBJ2-1; 7 nucleotides line up with TRBD2. Unmatched junction bases numbered 4, after V lost 1 base and J lost 3 bases. CDR3 size: 15 residues. Germline V CDR1 and CDR2: SGHDT, YYEEEE. This CDR3 is CASSLISGGYNEQFF. The CDR3, as DNA: TGTGCCAGCAGCTTGATCTCGGGGGGCTACAATGAGCAGTTCTTC.

The CDR3 loop is CASSRVGTSSYNEQFF. The CDR3 nucleotides are TGCGCCAGCAGCCGGGTCGGGACAAGTTCCTACAATGAGCAGTTCTTC. The chain has TRBV4-3 and TRBJ2-1; TRBD1 might be the D (6 bases). This CDR3 has 16 amino acids. The V end was cut by 4 bases, the J end by 1 base, with 14 bases between. Germline lookup yields CDR1 LGHNA and CDR2 YSLEER.

The CDR3, as DNA: TGTGCCTTAATTGGAGGGGTCGGGGTGGGGCTCTATGGCTACACCTTC. It translates to CALIGGVGVGLYGYTF. The gene calls are TRBV30 and TRBJ1-2; perhaps TRBD1 as D (5 bases). This CDR3 has 16 residues. V was pared by 7 bases and J by 4 bases, with 25 bases between. The germline V gene has CDR1 GTSNPN and CDR2 SVGIG (reference sequence).

The gene calls are TRBV27 and TRBJ2-1; 7 positions agree with TRBD2. Trimming at V came to 7 bases and at J to 3 bases, leaving 3 bases not matched to a gene. The V gene's germline CDR1 is MNHEY and CDR2 SMNVEV (reference sequence). The CDR3 contains 13 residues. The CDR3 region has the DNA TGTGCCAGCAAAGCGGGGAGCTACAATGAGCAGTTCTTC. Its protein product is CASKAGSYNEQFF.

V is TRBV4-3 and J is TRBJ1-5, with 7 bases matching TRBD1. Trimming at V came to 0 bases and at J to 5 bases, leaving 7 bases not matched to a gene. There are 16 residues in the CDR3. The germline V gene has CDR1 LGHNA and CDR2 YSLEER. DNA for the CDR3: TGCGCCAGCAGCCAAGACACAGGGGCGGGATATCAGCCCCAGCATTTT. Its translation is CASSQDTGAGYQPQHF.

The chain combines TRBV5-1 with TRBJ2-5, with 14 bases fitting TRBD2. Germline lookup yields CDR1 SGHRS and CDR2 YFSETQ. The CDR3 is 16 residues long. Trimming removed 4 bases from V and 5 bases from J; junction bases left unmatched: 7. The CDR3 region has the DNA TGCGCCAGCAGCGATCCGGGACTAGCGGGGGCGGAGACCCAGTACTTC. Translation: CASSDPGLAGAETQYF.

The chain combines TRBV27 with TRBJ2-5; D is ambiguous. The last part of the DNA fits TRBJ2-7 better; the J call may be wrong. Germline V gene lookup returns CDR1 MNHEY and CDR2 SMNVEV (reference sequence). The CDR3 is 15 amino acids. CDR3 loop: CASSLFSASNHEQYF. CDR3 sequence (DNA): TGTGCCAGCAGTTTATTCTCTGCCTCGAACCACGAGCAGTACTTC.

The DNA of the CDR3 is TGTGCCAGTAGTAGAGGGACAGGGGACAATCAGCCCCAGCATTTT. This codes for CASSRGTGDNQPQHF. The genes are TRBV19 and TRBJ1-5; 10 nucleotides line up with TRBD1. The V segment lost 4 bases and the J segment 3 bases; nucleotides outside the gene matches: 3. Germline V gene sequence: CDR1 LNHDA, CDR2 SQIVND (reference sequence). The CDR3 length is 15 residues.

In DNA form, the CDR3 reads TGTGCCAGCAGTTTACAGAGAAGGGGCAATGAAAAACTGTTTTTT. Amino acid sequence: CASSLQRRGNEKLFF. This rearrangement joins TRBV27 to TRBJ1-4; D possibly corresponds to TRBD1 (5 bases). The V end was cut by 2 bases, the J end by 5 bases, with 12 bases between. CDR1 MNHEY and CDR2 SMNVEV come from the germline V gene (reference sequence). This CDR3 is built from 15 residues. Full variable domain (rest looked up from reference TRBV27 and TRBJ1-4): EAQVTQNPRYLITVTGKKLTVTCSQNMNHEYMSWYRQDPGLGLRQIYYSMNVEVTDKGDVPEGYKVSRKEKRNFPLILESPSPNQTSLYFCASSLQRRGNEKLFFGSGTQLSVL.